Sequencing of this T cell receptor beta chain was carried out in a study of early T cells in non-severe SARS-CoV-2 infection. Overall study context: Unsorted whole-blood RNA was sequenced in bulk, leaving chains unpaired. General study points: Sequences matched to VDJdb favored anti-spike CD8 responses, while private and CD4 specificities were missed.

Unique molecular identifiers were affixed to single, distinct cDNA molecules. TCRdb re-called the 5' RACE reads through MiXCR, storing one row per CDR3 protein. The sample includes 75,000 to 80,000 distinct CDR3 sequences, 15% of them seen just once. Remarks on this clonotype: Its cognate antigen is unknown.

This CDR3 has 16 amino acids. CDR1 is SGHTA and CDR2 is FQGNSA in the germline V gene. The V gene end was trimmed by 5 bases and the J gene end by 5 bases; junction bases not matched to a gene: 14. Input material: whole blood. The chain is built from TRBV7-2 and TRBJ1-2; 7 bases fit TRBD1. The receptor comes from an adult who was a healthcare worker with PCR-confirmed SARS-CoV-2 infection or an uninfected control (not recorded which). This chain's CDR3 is CASSTQGGAGGYGYTF. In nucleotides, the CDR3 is TGTGCCAGCAGCACCCAGGGGGGGGCAGGCGGGTATGGCTACACCTTC.